Reported below is one T cell receptor beta chain. Seattle's enrolled individuals joined amid active infection and were then monitored longitudinally. This entry belongs to a study of blood T cell repertoires in COVID-19. Study-level background: Nucleic acid was either cDNA or gDNA, and it came from T cells, B-cell-depleted T cells, or PBMCs.

Sequenced by immunoSEQ multiplex PCR; TCRdb stores in-frame clones only, minus some. The data show some 390,000 clones, approximately 91% seen once. The CDR3 consists of 14 residues. After removal of 5 bases from V and 5 bases from J, the junction contained 7 bases not matched to a gene. Per the germline V gene, CDR1 is SNHLY and CDR2 is FYNNEI. The sequenced sample consisted of peripheral blood. This chain connects TRBV2 to TRBJ1-1, with TRBD1 matching 8 bases. The sequence was obtained from a woman in her thirties or forties with COVID-19, enrolled during active disease. CDR3 sequence: CASSRATGGTEAFF. For the CDR3, the DNA is TGTGCCAGCAGTAGAGCTACAGGGGGAACTGAAGCTTTCTTT. Drawing the rest from reference TRBV2 and TRBJ1-1, the complete variable domain is EPEVTQTPSHQVTQMGQEVILRCVPISNHLYFYWYRQILGQKVEFLVSFYNNEISEKSEIFDDQFSVERPDGSNFTLKIRSTKLEDSAMYFCASSRATGGTEAFFGQGTRLTVV.